This TCR beta chain was retrieved from a study of GPR56 and killer-like receptors on CD4 memory cells (dated by TCRdb to between 2017 and 2020). Looking at the study overall: It was proposed in the study that human CD4+ memory T-cell differentiation and cytokine production potential are marked by progressive acquisition of KLRB1, KLRG1, GPR56 and then KLRF1. The healthy blood donors were described in the study as age-matched to the liver disease patients, whose median age was approximately 70 years. The investigation overall reported the following: TCR repertoire overlap was especially strong between late populations 4 and 5, and population 3 also partly overlapped. Clonal frequency was low in the marker-negative population and increased progressively along the proposed pathway, with TCRbeta diversity decreasing accordingly. The clones that dominated late populations 4 and 5 were also present in early populations 1 and 2, and the authors interpreted this finding as evidence for linear differentiation. Diversity and similarity analyses were restricted to the 100 most expanded clones per population rather than full repertoires.

Five KLR/GPR56-defined CD4+ populations were enriched by fluorescence-activated cell sorting before TCRbeta sequencing. TCRbeta repertoires of five CD4+ T-cell subsets defined by KLRB1, KLRG1, GPR56 and KLRF1 expression were sequenced to test a linear memory differentiation pathway. TCR-sequenced cells came from peripheral blood of healthy control individuals, reported as five donors in the TCRbeta analysis figure. Heparinized peripheral blood was collected, and every sample was processed within one hour of being retrieved. Blood was diluted 1:2 in PBS, and peripheral blood mononuclear cells were then isolated from the diluted blood at room temperature by Biocoll density gradient centrifugation. Before flow sorting, freshly isolated PBMCs underwent magnetic sorting with anti-CD4 MicroBeads to enrich CD4+ T cells. A BD FACSAria II was used to sort CD4+ T cells enriched from PBMCs of healthy donors according to marker expression. Surface staining used anti-KLRB1 clone 191B8, anti-KLRF1 clone 4A4.D10 and anti-KLRG1 clone REA261 antibodies from Miltenyi Biotec.

A word on this clonotype: The target of this receptor is not known.

The listed sequencing device is Illumina HiSeq 2500. For construction of sequencing libraries, the recombined TCRbeta locus was amplified according to a previously published PCR protocol. Concerning the study's data processing: Any read whose average quality score fell below 30 was discarded, and IMSEQ was used to process the reads that remained. Vbeta gene, Jbeta gene and CDR3 amino acid sequence were used to define clonotypes. The Morisita-Horn index, computed on the top 100 expanded clones, was used to measure repertoire overlap between populations. Renyi diversity profiles calculated on the top 100 expanded clones were used to assess clonal diversity. After the reads were reprocessed by TCRdb, one entry was made per CDR3 protein sequence, with no DNA. These V and J calls derive from TCRdb rather than the authors' analysis. The table held for this sample gives about 2,400 distinct CDR3 sequences. 4% of the sample rests with the top ten.

Material for sequencing was memory CD4+ T cells from blood. This TCR was recovered from a human donor in good health.

This receptor carries the CDR3 CASSGTSGETQYF. The chain couples TRBV2 to TRBJ2-5; TCRdb's D call of TRBD2 is untestable without DNA. CDR1 and CDR2 are read off the germline V gene as SNHLY and FYNNEI. From the cysteine through the phenylalanine, the CDR3 covers 13 amino acids. No DNA sequence was recorded.